Listed here are 19 T cell receptor beta chains from one sample, sequenced in a study of blood T cell repertoires in COVID-19. Produced via immunoSEQ multiplex PCR; TCRdb's table is partial and in-frame only. The repertoire holds 110,000 to 150,000 clones, 80% seen once, with about 5% in the top ten. Sequencing input: peripheral blood. Source of these receptors: a woman in her 50s with acute or convalescent COVID-19.

The rearrangement links TRBV5-1 to TRBJ1-1, with 11 bases fitting TRBD1. CDR1 and CDR2 from the germline V gene are SGHRS and YFSETQ. Germline trimming cut 4 bases from V and 6 bases from J; bases unmatched to any gene: 14. The CDR3 has 17 amino acids. CDR3 sequence (DNA): TGCGCCAGCAGCCGCGGACAGGGGGCGATCGGGTTCCCTGAAGCTTTCTTT. Its protein product is CASSRGQGAIGFPEAFF.

This chain connects TRBV4-3 to TRBJ2-7; a weak D match, TRBD1 (5 bases). Germline-derived CDR1 and CDR2 are LGHNA and YSLEER. CDR3 size: 15 residues. Trimming removed 0 bases from V and 3 bases from J, with 12 bases in between. The CDR3 sequence: CASSQDLRTNYEQYF. The CDR3, as DNA: TGCGCCAGCAGCCAAGATCTTCGGACAAACTACGAGCAGTACTTC.

This sequence joins TRBV6-5 and TRBJ1-1, with a possible D match to TRBD1 (6 bases). This CDR3 spans 14 amino acids. Germline values: CDR1 MNHEY, CDR2 SVGAGI. V shed 11 bases and J shed 1 base, with 17 bases lying between them. The CDR3 nucleotides read TGTGCCGGCACTCGAGGGGGGGCGAACACTGAAGCTTTCTTT. Its translation: CAGTRGGANTEAFF.

The chain recombines TRBV7-2 with TRBJ2-3; D perhaps matches TRBD2 (5 bases). The germline V and J ends were trimmed by 5 bases and 2 bases, with 14 bases remaining between them. CDR1 and CDR2 from the germline V gene are SGHTA and FQGNSA. The CDR3 spans 15 residues. The CDR3 loop is CASSVRLSATDTQYF. The CDR3, as DNA: TGTGCCAGCAGCGTTAGACTTAGCGCCACAGATACGCAGTATTTT.

This chain joins TRBV30 and TRBJ2-1, with a weak D call TRBD1 (6 bases). Germline values: CDR1 GTSNPN, CDR2 SVGIG (reference sequence). V lost 2 bases, J lost 10 bases, and 15 bases lay in between. CDR3 length equals 13 residues. The CDR3, as DNA: TGTGCCTGGAGTCCGGGACACTGGACCGAGCAGTTCTTC. Translated, it gives CAWSPGHWTEQFF.

The genes are TRBV21-1 and TRBJ2-1; the table calls TRBD2, which could not be checked here. TRBV21-1 is a recognized pseudogene. The CDR3 is 17 amino acids. Here the CDR3 reads CASSKKDQRGVGDEQFF. The DNA of the CDR3 is TGTGCCAGCAGCAAAAAAGACCAGCGGGGGGTAGGAGATGAGCAGTTCTTC.

This clone is labeled as medium-sized. The V call is TRBV27, the J call TRBJ2-1, with TRBD2 identical over 7 bases. V was clipped by 4 bases and J by 5 bases; unmatched bases: 5. The CDR3 has 14 residues. Germline V gives CDR1 MNHEY, CDR2 SMNVEV (reference sequence). As DNA, the CDR3 is TGTGCCAGCAGTTGGGGGGGGGAACACAATGAGCAGTTCTTC. Its protein is CASSWGGEHNEQFF.

The chain combines TRBV4-3 with TRBJ1-1, with D unresolved. The CDR3 sequence is 13 residues long. Trimming took 0 bases from V and 5 from J, leaving 7 bases between them. The V gene's germline CDR1 is LGHNA and CDR2 YSLEER. Here the CDR3 reads CASSQEPRTEAFF. The CDR3 coding sequence is TGCGCCAGCAGCCAAGAACCCCGGACTGAAGCTTTCTTT.

V usage is TRBV30 and J usage is TRBJ2-4, with TRBD1 identical over 9 bases. Unmatched junction bases numbered 2, after V lost 3 bases and J lost 8 bases. This CDR3 is built from 12 residues. The germline V gene encodes CDR1 GTSNPN and CDR2 SVGIG (reference sequence). The CDR3 nucleotides are TGTGCCTGGAGCGACAGGGGGTACATTCAGTACTTC. Protein sequence: CAWSDRGYIQYF.

The rearrangement links TRBV6-2 or TRBV6-3 to TRBJ2-1, with a possible D match to TRBD2 (5 bases). V shed 0 bases and J shed 8 bases, with 11 bases lying between them. CDR1 and CDR2 (germline): MNHEY, SVGEGT. CDR3 length equals 14 residues. CDR3 in amino acids: CASSYSRTEDEQFF. CDR3 nucleotide sequence: TGTGCCAGCAGTTACTCGAGGACGGAGGATGAGCAGTTCTTC.

The V gene is TRBV14, the J gene TRBJ1-4; D is undetermined. The ends were cut back, 1 base at V and 10 bases at J, with 7 bases in the middle. The CDR3 is made up of 12 amino acids. Looked up from germline, CDR1 is SGHDN and CDR2 is FVKESK. CDR3 region: CASSQGEGKLFF. Written as DNA, the CDR3 is TGTGCCAGCAGCCAAGGCGAGGGAAAACTGTTTTTT. Drawing the rest from reference TRBV14 and TRBJ1-4, the complete variable domain is EAGVTQFPSHSVIEKGQTVTLRCDPISGHDNLYWYRRVMGKEIKFLLHFVKESKQDESGMPNNRFLAERTGGTYSTLKVQPAELEDSGVYFCASSQGEGKLFFGSGTQLSVL.

Here the CDR3 reads CASALHRDNSYEQYF. The CDR3 DNA follows: TGTGCCAGTGCCCTGCATCGGGACAACTCCTACGAGCAGTACTTC. This rearrangement joins TRBV6-5 to TRBJ2-7; possibly TRBD1 for D (6 bases). Germline CDR1 reads MNHEY; CDR2 reads SVGAGI. V was trimmed by 9 bases and J by 0 bases, leaving 18 bases between them. CDR3 length: 15 amino acids.

V is TRBV7-3 and J is TRBJ2-1, with no clear D. The germline V gene encodes CDR1 SGHTA and CDR2 FQGTGA. The CDR3 runs 13 residues. With 4 bases removed from V and 4 bases from J, the gap between germline ends came to 8 bases. CDR3 in amino acids: CASSSGSYNEQFF. In DNA form, the CDR3 reads TGTGCCAGCAGCTCCGGGTCTTACAATGAGCAGTTCTTC.

A few counts support this clone. The gene calls are TRBV24-1 and TRBJ1-5; perhaps TRBD1 as D (5 bases). Germline loops: CDR1 KGHDR, CDR2 SFDVKD. The CDR3 is made up of 13 amino acids. Trimming shortened V by 5 bases and J by 7 bases, and 11 bases separated the two germline ends. CDR3 sequence (DNA): TGTGCCACCAGTGCCGGGGGTATGCAGCCCCAGCATTTT. This gives the protein CATSAGGMQPQHF.

CDR3 in DNA: TGTGCCAGTAAAGGGATTCAGGGATCGAACTATGGCTACACCTTC. This gives the protein CASKGIQGSNYGYTF. The V and J genes are TRBV19 and TRBJ1-2; possibly TRBD1 for D (5 bases). Germline CDR1 and CDR2: LNHDA and SQIVND (reference sequence). This CDR3 is built from 15 residues. The V and J ends lost 7 bases and 2 bases respectively, with 17 bases between them.

This chain joins TRBV28 and TRBJ2-1; TRBD2 aligns across 11 bases. The CDR3 consists of 15 residues. V gave up 5 bases and J gave up 4 bases; unmatched junction bases: 4. CDR1 and CDR2 (germline): MDHEN, SYDVKM. CDR3 residues: CASSEGLAEYNEQFF. As DNA, the CDR3 is TGTGCCAGCAGTGAGGGACTAGCGGAATACAATGAGCAGTTCTTC.

This clone occurred once. The chain is built from TRBV28 and TRBJ1-2; 12 bases line up with TRBD1. Germline CDR1 and CDR2: MDHEN and SYDVKM. This CDR3 has 16 amino acids. After removal of 3 bases from V and 6 bases from J, the junction contained 8 bases not matched to a gene. CDR3 sequence reads: CASSFPPGQGANGYTF. For the CDR3, the DNA is TGTGCCAGCAGTTTCCCGCCGGGACAGGGGGCAAATGGCTACACCTTC.

The chain has TRBV7-2 and TRBJ1-5, with D tentatively TRBD1 (6 bases). V lost 1 base and J lost 0, with 10 bases in between. CDR3 length equals 16 residues. CDR1 and CDR2 from the germline V gene are SGHTA and FQGNSA. The CDR3 loop reads CASSLGDIYSNQPQHF. The CDR3 nucleotides are TGTGCCAGCAGCTTAGGGGACATCTATAGCAATCAGCCCCAGCATTTT.

The table lists this clone with many counts. The V call is TRBV20-1, the J call TRBJ1-1; weak D call: TRBD1 (5 bases). The CDR3 is made up of 10 amino acids. Germline V lookup: CDR1 DFQATT, CDR2 SNEGSKA (reference sequence). The CDR3 sequence: CRGGGAEAFF. CDR3 sequence (DNA): TGCAGGGGGGGAGGGGCTGAAGCTTTCTTT.